The clone carrying this T cell receptor (beta chain) appeared once. Authors' analysis steps: Estimation of nucleated cell counts relied on the amplification of reference gene primers. This table comes from immunoSEQ multiplex PCR, and its TCRdb copy is limited to in-frame clones, with some not included. V, J and clone size are taken as reported in that table, and D and trimming were inferred from the DNA itself. The sample has roughly 65,000 clones, 93% seen once. This entry comes from a study of blood T cell repertoires in COVID-19. Overall study: From the United States, Italy and Spain came samples of acute and convalescent COVID-19. T cells, B-cell-depleted T cells, or PBMCs provided the cDNA or gDNA that served as material.

V lost 2 bases and J lost 6, with 22 bases in between. The CDR3 is made up of 18 amino acids. Germline CDR1 and CDR2: KGHSH and LQKENI. The chain links TRBV18 to TRBJ2-2; tentative D call: TRBD2 (5 bases). The material sequenced was peripheral blood. This clonotype was obtained from a man aged 70 or older with active COVID-19. DNA for the CDR3: TGTGCCAGCTCACCAAATCCGACTACTAGAGGAGAGTCCGGGGAGCTGTTTTTT. This gives the protein CASSPNPTTRGESGELFF.